This TCR beta chain derives from a study of cytomegalovirus exposure and HLA in healthy donors. Findings and limits, study-wide: Researchers reported from a later analysis that most CMV-associated TCR beta chains appeared HLA-restricted. Segments of the TCR beta V type were, in most cases, productive about 90% or about 30% of the time in an earlier analysis.

Germline assignment: CDR1 SGDLS and CDR2 YYNGEE. The CDR3 is 15 amino acids. The PCR had 60 Vbeta and 13 Jbeta primers. The repertoire was sequenced with immunoSEQ multiplex PCR; TCRdb's copy has only in-frame clones and lacks some. Of around 260,000 clones in the sample, 80% were seen once. Details on this clone: Antigen: not known.

The sequence was obtained from a girl aged 2 to 10 in good health and CMV-seronegative. The J gene is TRBJ2-5, the V gene TRBV9, with 8 nucleotides matching TRBD1. The J call is in doubt because the DNA end fits TRBJ2-7 better. The sequencing input was PBMCs. In DNA form, the CDR3 reads TGTGCCAGCAGCGAATTGCAGGGGGCCCAGTACGAGCAGTACTTC. It yields the protein CASSELQGAQYEQYF.